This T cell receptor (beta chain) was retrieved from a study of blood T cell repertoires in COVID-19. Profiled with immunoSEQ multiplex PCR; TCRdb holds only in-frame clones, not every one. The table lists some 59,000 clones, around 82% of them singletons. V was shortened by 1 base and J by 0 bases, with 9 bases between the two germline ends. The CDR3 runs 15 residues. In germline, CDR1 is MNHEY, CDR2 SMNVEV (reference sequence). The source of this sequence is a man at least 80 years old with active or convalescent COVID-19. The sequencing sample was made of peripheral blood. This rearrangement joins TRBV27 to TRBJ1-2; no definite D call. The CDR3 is CASSLYSGANYGYTF. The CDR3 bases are TGTGCCAGCAGTTTATACTCGGGAGCTAACTATGGCTACACCTTC.